What follows are 30 T cell receptor beta chains derived from one specimen sequenced in a study of vaccination and CD4 T cells after COVID-19. Their recognized antigens are unknown. With the Oncomine TCR Beta short-read assay, DNA from cultured CD4+ T cells was sequenced. TCRdb re-called the PCR reads with MiXCR, one entry per CDR3 protein. This table holds 15,000 to 17,000 distinct CDR3 sequences, roughly 61% found once. Specified treatment: roughly 10-day PBMC culture with coronavirus spike peptide pools or control peptides (ViraFEST assay). The material sequenced was CD4+ T cells from blood, cultured in vitro. These receptors were obtained from a human donor who had recovered from COVID-19.

The V call is TRBV5-3, the J call TRBJ2-7; D is undetermined. TRBV5-3 is an open reading frame whose function is uncertain. The CDR3 is made up of 11 amino acids. V was shortened by 3 bases and J by 2 bases, with 3 bases between the two germline ends. The CDR3 protein is CARSSPYEQYF. In DNA, the CDR3 is TGTGCCAGAAGCTCGCCCTACGAGCAGTACTTC.

This chain links TRBV15 with TRBJ1-2; 8 bases map to TRBD1. The germline V gene encodes CDR1 LNHNV and CDR2 YYDKDF (reference sequence). This CDR3 is 14 amino acids long. J lost 6 bases, V lost 3 bases, and 6 bases had no gene match. CDR3 coding DNA: TGTGCCACCAGCAGCCGGGGACAGGAGGATGGCTACACCTTC. This gives the protein CATSSRGQEDGYTF.

This clonotype was recorded once. The V gene is TRBV3-1, the J gene TRBJ2-7, with 16 bases aligning to TRBD2. From germline, CDR1 is LGHDT and CDR2 YNNKEL (reference sequence). The V segment lost 4 bases and the J segment 2 bases; nucleotides outside the gene matches: 8. The CDR3 is 18 residues long. Written as DNA, the CDR3 is TGTGCCAGCAGCCGGCAAGGGACTAGCGGGGGGGCCCCCTACGAGCAGTACTTC. Translating it yields CASSRQGTSGGAPYEQYF.

The chain combines TRBV19 with TRBJ1-1, with 8 bases lining up with TRBD1. V lost 8 bases to trimming and J lost 3 bases; unmatched junction nucleotides: 11. Germline loops: CDR1 LNHDA, CDR2 SQIVND (reference sequence). The CDR3 is 15 amino acids. The CDR3 is CASRPGAGGHTEAFF. The CDR3 DNA is TGTGCCAGTCGCCCAGGGGCAGGGGGCCACACTGAAGCTTTCTTT. Variable domain in full (rest from reference TRBV19 and TRBJ1-1): DGGITQSPKYLFRKEGQNVTLSCEQNLNHDAMYWYRQDPGQGLRLIYYSQIVNDFQKGDIAEGYSVSREKKESFPLTVTSAQKNPTAFYLCASRPGAGGHTEAFFGQGTRLTVV.

The genes are TRBV4-1 and TRBJ1-4, with a weak D call TRBD1 (5 bases). CDR1 is MGHRA, CDR2 YSYEKL, per germline. The CDR3 covers 16 residues. Trimming cost V 0 bases and J 6 bases, with 14 bases left between them. CDR3 protein: CASSQDGRGGDEKLFF. CDR3 coding DNA: TGCGCCAGCAGCCAAGATGGAAGGGGCGGCGATGAAAAACTGTTTTTT.

This clonotype was seen once. The chain combines TRBV6-1 with TRBJ1-2; possible D gene TRBD1, 5 bases. The V end was cut by 5 bases, the J end by 5 bases, with 12 bases between. Per the germline V gene, CDR1 is MNHNS and CDR2 is SASEGT. The CDR3 consists of 13 residues. The CDR3 protein is CASSPKTEYGYTF. The CDR3 coding sequence is TGTGCCAGCAGTCCTAAGACAGAGTATGGCTACACCTTC.

CDR3 sequence: CASSSTRTTDGELFF. The CDR3 DNA sequence: TGTGCCAGCAGCTCTACCCGAACGACAGACGGGGAGCTGTTTTTT. V and J are TRBV7-8 and TRBJ2-2; D is perhaps TRBD1 (5 bases). The V end lost 4 bases, the J end lost 7 bases, and 16 bases lay between the germline ends. There are 15 residues in the CDR3. Germline V lookup: CDR1 SGHVS, CDR2 FQNEAQ.

The V gene is TRBV10-3, the J gene TRBJ2-5; possible D gene TRBD2, 6 bases. Trimming left V 5 bases short and J 2 bases short, with 15 bases between. The CDR3 totals 15 residues. Germline lookup yields CDR1 ENHRY and CDR2 SYGVKD. The CDR3: CAISLDYTPQETQYF. The CDR3 DNA follows: TGTGCCATCAGTTTGGACTATACCCCTCAAGAGACCCAGTACTTC.

This chain joins TRBV7-8 and TRBJ2-2, with D perhaps matching TRBD2 (6 bases). Germline V gene sequence: CDR1 SGHVS, CDR2 FQNEAQ. V dropped 1 base and J dropped 2 bases, with 11 bases sitting between them. The CDR3 loop spans 16 amino acids. The CDR3 region is CASSLGGRGNTGELFF. The CDR3 bases are TGTGCCAGCAGCTTAGGAGGGCGGGGCAACACCGGGGAGCTGTTTTTT.

J is TRBJ1-2 and V is TRBV20-1; the D is unclear. Trimming took 0 bases from V and 3 from J, leaving 17 bases between them. Germline CDR1 reads DFQATT; CDR2 reads SNEGSKA (reference sequence). The CDR3 spans 16 residues. The CDR3 here is CSARDNLGTGDYGYTF. Written as DNA, the CDR3 is TGCAGTGCTAGAGATAATTTAGGTACGGGAGACTATGGCTACACCTTC.

V usage is TRBV28 and J usage is TRBJ1-5; D remains ambiguous. Trimming pared 6 bases from V and 4 bases from J, leaving 10 bases between. CDR3 length equals 13 residues. Germline CDR1 reads MDHEN; CDR2 reads SYDVKM. CDR3 region: CASRQVRNQPQHF. DNA of the CDR3: TGTGCCAGCAGGCAGGTCCGGAATCAGCCCCAGCATTTT.

The chain joins TRBV7-9 to TRBJ1-2, with 7 positions matching TRBD1. Trimming cost V 5 bases and J 8 bases; bases outside gene matches: 5. CDR1 SEHNR and CDR2 FQNEAQ come from the germline V gene (reference sequence). The CDR3 has 12 amino acids. The chain's CDR3 is CASSETGDGYTF. The CDR3 coding sequence is TGTGCCAGCAGCGAAACAGGGGACGGCTACACCTTC. Supplemented by reference TRBV7-9 and TRBJ1-2, the full variable domain reads DTGVSQNPRHKITKRGQNVTFRCDPISEHNRLYWYRQTLGQGPEFLTYFQNEAQLEKSRLLSDRFSAERPKGSFSTLEIQRTEQGDSAMYLCASSETGDGYTFGSGTRLTVV.

The J gene is TRBJ1-5, the V gene TRBV20-1; D unclear. The CDR3 is 15 residues long. Per the germline V gene, CDR1 is DFQATT and CDR2 is SNEGSKA (reference sequence). The V and J ends lost 5 bases and 1 base respectively, with 15 bases between them. The CDR3: CSAASDLGSNQPQHF. The CDR3 region has the DNA TGCAGTGCTGCCTCGGACCTGGGGAGCAATCAGCCCCAGCATTTT.

The CDR3 region is CSAPGQGNTEAFF. The CDR3 DNA is TGCAGTGCCCCGGGACAGGGGAACACTGAAGCTTTCTTT. This chain connects TRBV20-1 to TRBJ1-1; 9 bases match TRBD1. Germline V gene data show CDR1 as DFQATT and CDR2 as SNEGSKA (reference sequence). There are 13 residues in the CDR3. The V segment lost 6 bases and the J segment 1 base; nucleotides outside the gene matches: 3.

The CDR3, as DNA: TGTGCCAGCAGTTTGGGACAGGGGACTTATCAGCCCCAGCATTTT. Its translation is CASSLGQGTYQPQHF. The chain joins TRBV27 to TRBJ1-5; 10 bases fit TRBD1. J was trimmed by 5 bases and V by 3 bases; bases with no gene match: 4. The germline V gene has CDR1 MNHEY and CDR2 SMNVEV (reference sequence). This CDR3 is 15 amino acids long.

A few counts support this clonotype. This chain connects TRBV27 to TRBJ2-3, with D possibly being TRBD1 or TRBD2 (7 bases each). The CDR3 contains 14 residues. The V end lost 6 bases, the J end lost 4 bases, and 14 bases lay between the germline ends. The germline gives CDR1 MNHEY, CDR2 SMNVEV (reference sequence). The CDR3 DNA reads as TGTGCCAGCAGCAGGGGGGGGAATGCAGATACGCAGTATTTT. Protein: CASSRGGNADTQYF.

This chain joins TRBV20-1 and TRBJ2-1; 8 bases align to TRBD2. Germline CDR1 reads DFQATT; CDR2 reads SNEGSKA (reference sequence). The CDR3 loop spans 14 amino acids. Trimming removed 2 bases from V and 6 bases from J; junction bases left unmatched: 6. In DNA form, the CDR3 reads TGCAGTGCTAGATTGCCGGGGGGGTTCAATGAGCAGTTCTTC. Its translation: CSARLPGGFNEQFF.

The table lists this clonotype with a few counts. The chain employs TRBV6-1 and TRBJ1-1; D may be TRBD1 (6 bases). Germline CDR1 reads MNHNS; CDR2 reads SASEGT. Trimming left V 7 bases short and J 1 base short, with 22 bases between. The CDR3 loop spans 17 amino acids. The chain's CDR3 is CASTPVGGRGSNTEAFF. The CDR3 DNA sequence: TGTGCCAGCACCCCGGTGGGGGGGCGCGGGTCGAACACTGAAGCTTTCTTT.

J is TRBJ1-2 and V is TRBV11-3; TRBD1 is a possible D gene (6 bases). CDR3 size: 14 residues. The V end lost 4 bases, the J end lost 8 bases, and 17 bases lay between the germline ends. From germline, CDR1 is SGHNT and CDR2 YENEEA. Here the CDR3 reads CASSSGGGWEGYTF. CDR3 in DNA: TGTGCCAGCAGCTCCGGGGGGGGCTGGGAAGGCTACACCTTC.

This clonotype showed up just a few times. The chain links TRBV10-3 to TRBJ1-2, with a weak D call TRBD1 (5 bases). Germline V gene sequence: CDR1 ENHRY, CDR2 SYGVKD. The CDR3 extends over 15 amino acids. V was pared by 4 bases and J by 1 base, with 13 bases between. The CDR3 bases are TGTGCCATCAGTGCGCCCAGACAGCATAACTATGGCTACACCTTC. Translation: CAISAPRQHNYGYTF.

The V gene is TRBV6-1, the J gene TRBJ2-1; D is tentatively TRBD1 or TRBD2 (5 bases each). V dropped 3 bases and J dropped 2 bases, with 8 bases sitting between them. Per the germline V gene, CDR1 is MNHNS and CDR2 is SASEGT. The CDR3 loop spans 14 amino acids. CDR3: CASSEGVAYNEQFF. As DNA, the CDR3 is TGTGCCAGCAGTGAGGGGGTAGCCTACAATGAGCAGTTCTTC.

This chain uses TRBV7-9 with TRBJ1-6; the match to TRBD1 covers 8 bases. The CDR3 runs to 15 residues. Germline CDR1 and CDR2: SEHNR and FQNEAQ (reference sequence). V shed 5 bases and J 7 bases; nucleotides not matched to a gene: 7. In nucleotides, the CDR3 is TGTGCCAGCAGCAACCGACAGGGGCCGAATTCACCCCTCCACTTT. Its protein product is CASSNRQGPNSPLHF.

The chain is built from TRBV19 and TRBJ1-4, with TRBD1 as a possible D gene (6 bases). Germline CDR1 LNHDA, CDR2 SQIVND (reference sequence). V was cut by 8 bases and J by 4 bases, with 14 bases left in between. The CDR3 extends over 14 amino acids. CDR3 coding DNA: TGTGCCAGTTCTCCTGGACAGTTTAATGAAAAACTGTTTTTT. This translates into CASSPGQFNEKLFF.

The chain recombines TRBV20-1 with TRBJ2-5; the match to TRBD2 covers 14 bases. The V gene end was trimmed by 5 bases and the J gene end by 10 bases; junction bases not matched to a gene: 9. This CDR3 has 14 amino acids. The germline CDR1 and CDR2 sequences are DFQATT and SNEGSKA (reference sequence). CDR3 DNA: TGCAGTGCTTCGGGACTAGCGGGGGATTTGAGCCAGTACTTC. It specifies CSASGLAGDLSQYF.

The CDR3 nucleotides read TGTGCCAGCTCACCCGAGACGGGCTCAGATACGCAGTATTTT. Encoded protein: CASSPETGSDTQYF. V and J are TRBV18 and TRBJ2-3; D is ambiguous. Germline V gives CDR1 KGHSH, CDR2 LQKENI. This CDR3 comprises 14 residues. Trimming took 3 bases from V and 4 from J, leaving 11 bases between them. The whole variable domain, remainder taken from reference TRBV18 and TRBJ2-3, is NAGVMQNPRHLVRRRGQEARLRCSPMKGHSHVYWYRQLPEEGLKFMVYLQKENIIDESGMPKERFSAEFPKEGPSILRIQQVVRGDSAAYFCASSPETGSDTQYFGPGTRLTVL.

The chain has TRBV6-2 or TRBV6-3 and TRBJ1-1, with unresolved D. This CDR3 region has 14 residues. Germline V gene lookup returns CDR1 MNHEY and CDR2 SVGEGT. V was clipped by 6 bases and J by 0 bases, with 11 bases between them. The CDR3 DNA reads as TGTGCCAGCAGCTGGTTTACCATGAACACTGAAGCTTTCTTT. It translates to CASSWFTMNTEAFF.

The V gene is TRBV19, the J gene TRBJ2-7; 8 nucleotides line up with TRBD1. After removal of 5 bases from V and 3 bases from J, the junction contained 6 bases not matched to a gene. CDR3 length equals 14 residues. CDR1 is LNHDA, CDR2 SQIVND, per germline (reference sequence). CDR3 DNA sequence: TGTGCCAGTAGTTCCCCCAGGGGGCACTACGAGCAGTACTTC. It yields the protein CASSSPRGHYEQYF.

A few counts support this clonotype. The chain is built from TRBV19 and TRBJ2-5, with TRBD1 matching 9 bases. V was pared by 4 bases and J by 4 bases, with 7 bases of the junction left unmatched. Germline CDR1 and CDR2: LNHDA and SQIVND (reference sequence). The CDR3 extends over 15 amino acids. The CDR3 DNA sequence: TGTGCCAGTAGTACCACCGGGACAGGGCGAGAGACCCAGTACTTC. Amino acid sequence: CASSTTGTGRETQYF.

The CDR3 nucleotides read TGCAGTGCTAGAGATCATACTGGAAACACCATATATTTT. The encoded protein is CSARDHTGNTIYF. This rearrangement joins TRBV20-1 to TRBJ1-3; D is unclear. The length of the CDR3 is 13 residues. V was clipped by 0 bases and J by 2 bases, with 5 bases between them. Germline assignment: CDR1 DFQATT and CDR2 SNEGSKA (reference sequence).

The chain joins TRBV4-1 to TRBJ1-1; no definite D call. With 0 bases removed from V and 5 bases from J, the gap between germline ends came to 16 bases. The CDR3 runs to 16 residues. Germline CDR1 MGHRA, CDR2 YSYEKL. DNA for the CDR3: TGCGCCAGCAGCCAAGATTTTGCGGCAGGCGAAACTGAAGCTTTCTTT. This gives the protein CASSQDFAAGETEAFF.